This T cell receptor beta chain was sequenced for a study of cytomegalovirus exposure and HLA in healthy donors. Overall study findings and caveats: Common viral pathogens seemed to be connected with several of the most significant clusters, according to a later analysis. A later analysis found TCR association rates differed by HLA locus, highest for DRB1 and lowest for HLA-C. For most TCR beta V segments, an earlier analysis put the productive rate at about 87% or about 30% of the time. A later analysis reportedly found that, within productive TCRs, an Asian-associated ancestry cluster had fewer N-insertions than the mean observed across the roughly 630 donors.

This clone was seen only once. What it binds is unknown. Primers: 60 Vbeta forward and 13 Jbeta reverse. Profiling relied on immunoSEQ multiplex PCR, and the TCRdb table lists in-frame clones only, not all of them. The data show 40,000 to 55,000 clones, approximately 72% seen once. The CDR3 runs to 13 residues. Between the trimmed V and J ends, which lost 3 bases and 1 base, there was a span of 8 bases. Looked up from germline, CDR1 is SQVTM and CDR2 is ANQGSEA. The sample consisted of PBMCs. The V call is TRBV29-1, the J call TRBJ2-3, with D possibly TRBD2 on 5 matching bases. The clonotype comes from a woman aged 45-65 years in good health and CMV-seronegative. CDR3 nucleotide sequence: TGCAGCGTTGATCCCGGGGGCACAGATACGCAGTATTTT. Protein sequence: CSVDPGGTDTQYF.